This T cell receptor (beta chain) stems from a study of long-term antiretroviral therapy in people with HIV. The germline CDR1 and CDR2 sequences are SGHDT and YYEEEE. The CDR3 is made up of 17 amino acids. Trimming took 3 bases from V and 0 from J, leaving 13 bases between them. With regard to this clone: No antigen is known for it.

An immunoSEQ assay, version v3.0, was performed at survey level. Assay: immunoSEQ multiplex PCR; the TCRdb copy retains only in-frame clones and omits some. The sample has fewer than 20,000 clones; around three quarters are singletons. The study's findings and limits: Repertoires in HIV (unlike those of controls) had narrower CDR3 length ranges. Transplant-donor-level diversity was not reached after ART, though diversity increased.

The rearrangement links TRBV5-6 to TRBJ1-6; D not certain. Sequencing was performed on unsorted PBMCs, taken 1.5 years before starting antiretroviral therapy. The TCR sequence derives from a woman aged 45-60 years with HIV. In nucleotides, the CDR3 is TGTGCCAGCAGCTCCGACCGTTTTAGCTCCTATAATTCACCCCTCCACTTT. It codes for CASSSDRFSSYNSPLHF.